Reported below is one TCR beta chain. The entry originates in a study of T-cell reconstitution after alpha-beta-depleted transplantation in children. Preparation of the TCRbeta library was carried out with unique molecular identifiers. TCRdb processed the PCR reads anew with MiXCR; each CDR3 protein has one entry. The sample yields hundreds of thousands of distinct CDR3 sequences, roughly 10% seen once. Sequences were derived from PBMCs from the stem cell graft donor, sampled from the stem cell graft. The origin of this receptor is a human donor who donated a stem cell graft to a child with acute lymphoblastic leukemia.

The CDR3 coding sequence is TGCAGTGCCAACCAAAGAGGGTTCGGAGGTGAAAAACTGTTTTTT. This codes for CSANQRGFGGEKLFF. The J gene is TRBJ1-4, the V gene TRBV20-1; D unresolved. The CDR3 runs to 15 residues. Trimming pared 6 bases from V and 7 bases from J, leaving 21 bases between. Germline V gene data show CDR1 as DFQATT and CDR2 as SNEGSKA (reference sequence).